These 10 T cell receptor beta chains were all obtained from the same sample, sequenced in a study of blood T cell repertoires in COVID-19. Repertoires were generated with immunoSEQ multiplex PCR, while TCRdb's copy carries only in-frame clones and drops some. Of about 290,000 clones in the sample, roughly 90% are singletons; the top ten hold around 3%. Sequenced: peripheral blood. The receptors originated from a woman in her 30s with active or convalescent COVID-19.

The CDR3 sequence: CASSPESGPLYGYTF. CDR3 sequence (DNA): TGTGCCAGCTCACCGGAGTCAGGGCCTCTCTATGGCTACACCTTC. V and J are TRBV18 and TRBJ1-2, with a weak D call TRBD1 (5 bases). The germline CDR1 and CDR2 sequences are KGHSH and LQKENI. CDR3 length equals 15 residues. Between the trimmed V and J ends, which lost 3 bases and 4 bases, there was a span of 15 bases.

The gene calls are TRBV10-3 and TRBJ2-3; 7 nucleotides agree with TRBD2. CDR1 is ENHRY, CDR2 SYGVKD, per germline. J lost 4 bases, V lost 8 bases, and 3 bases had no gene match. This CDR3 contains 12 residues. The CDR3 is CAIAGEADTQYF. Here the CDR3 DNA reads TGTGCCATCGCGGGGGAGGCAGATACGCAGTATTTT.

The chain carries TRBV19 and TRBJ1-1; D possibly corresponds to TRBD1 (6 bases). There are 14 residues in the CDR3. Germline-derived CDR1 and CDR2 are LNHDA and SQIVND (reference sequence). V lost 7 bases, J lost 1 base, and 13 bases lay in between. The CDR3, as DNA: TGTGCCAGTACACTCGGACAGCCGAACACTGAAGCTTTCTTT. Its translation: CASTLGQPNTEAFF.

The CDR3 is CASSLRGIVTDTQYF. The DNA of the CDR3 is TGTGCCAGCAGTTTACGGGGAATTGTCACAGATACGCAGTATTTT. The chain combines TRBV27 with TRBJ2-3, with a possible D match to TRBD2 (5 bases). The CDR3 totals 15 residues. The V and J ends lost 2 bases and 2 bases respectively, with 11 bases between them. The germline gives CDR1 MNHEY, CDR2 SMNVEV (reference sequence).

The chain recombines TRBV20-1 with TRBJ1-2; D possibly corresponds to TRBD1 (5 bases). CDR1 is DFQATT, CDR2 SNEGSKA, per germline (reference sequence). The CDR3 spans 12 residues. Trimming left V 3 bases short and J 8 bases short, with 13 bases between. The DNA for the CDR3 is TGCAGTGCTAGTTGGGGCTTATCCGGCTACACCTTC. It codes for CSASWGLSGYTF.

The rearrangement joins TRBV15 to TRBJ1-2, with D perhaps TRBD1 (5 bases). Trimming pared 0 bases from V and 5 bases from J, leaving 10 bases between. Germline lookup yields CDR1 LNHNV and CDR2 YYDKDF (reference sequence). This CDR3 has 14 residues. CDR3 region: CATSRDRAGYGYTF. The CDR3 DNA reads TGTGCCACCAGCAGAGATAGGGCAGGGTATGGCTACACCTTC.

This chain connects TRBV21-1 to TRBJ1-1; TRBD1 was called by the table and not checked on the DNA. TRBV21-1 is assigned pseudogene status. This CDR3 region has 15 residues. This CDR3 reads CASSLLFTENTEAFF. In DNA form, the CDR3 reads TGTGCCAGCAGCCTTCTTTTCACAGAGAACACTGAAGCTTTCTTT.

The chain couples TRBV15 to TRBJ1-1, with 7 positions matching TRBD1. The germline CDR1 and CDR2 sequences are LNHNV and YYDKDF (reference sequence). The trim removed 1 base at V and 4 bases at J, leaving 6 bases unmatched. CDR3 length: 15 amino acids. DNA for the CDR3: TGTGCCACCAGCAGAGTGGACAGGAGCGGCACTGAAGCTTTCTTT. It codes for CATSRVDRSGTEAFF.

The CDR3 region is CASSRAMGQYNEQFF. DNA of the CDR3: TGTGCCAGCAGCCGAGCTATGGGACAATACAATGAGCAGTTCTTC. This rearrangement joins TRBV11-2 to TRBJ2-1; weak D call: TRBD1 (6 bases). Per germline, CDR1 SGHAT and CDR2 FQNNGV. The CDR3 length is 15 residues. V shed 5 bases and J shed 4 bases, with 15 bases lying between them.

Only one count was recorded for this clone. CDR3 loop: CASSPSATGDNEQFF. The CDR3 DNA follows: TGTGCCAGCTCACCATCTGCAACAGGGGACAATGAGCAGTTCTTC. The chain combines TRBV18 with TRBJ2-1; 7 bases are a match to TRBD1. V lost 2 bases, J lost 5 bases, and 6 bases stayed unmatched. The CDR3 contains 15 residues. CDR1 and CDR2 from the germline V gene are KGHSH and LQKENI.